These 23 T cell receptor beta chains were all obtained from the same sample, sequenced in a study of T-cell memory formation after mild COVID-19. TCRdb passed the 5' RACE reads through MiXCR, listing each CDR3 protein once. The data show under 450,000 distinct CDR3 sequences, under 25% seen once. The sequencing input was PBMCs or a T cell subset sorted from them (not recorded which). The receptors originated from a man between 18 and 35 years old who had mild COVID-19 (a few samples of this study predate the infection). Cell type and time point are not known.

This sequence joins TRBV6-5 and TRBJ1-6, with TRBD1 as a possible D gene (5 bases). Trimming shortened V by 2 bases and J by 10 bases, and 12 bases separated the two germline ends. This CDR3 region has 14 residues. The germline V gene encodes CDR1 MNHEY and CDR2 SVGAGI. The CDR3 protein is CASSYGGSESPLHF. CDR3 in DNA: TGTGCCAGCAGTTACGGGGGGAGTGAGTCACCCCTCCACTTT.

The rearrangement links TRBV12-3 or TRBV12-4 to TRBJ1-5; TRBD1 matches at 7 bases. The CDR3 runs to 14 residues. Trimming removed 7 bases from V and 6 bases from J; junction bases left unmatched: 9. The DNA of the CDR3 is TGTGCCAGCAATGCCCAGGGGGGAAGTCAGCCCCAGCATTTT. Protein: CASNAQGGSQPQHF.

The CDR3 protein is CASSERRAETQYF. DNA of the CDR3: TGTGCCAGCAGCGAAAGGAGGGCTGAGACCCAGTACTTC. V and J are TRBV7-2 and TRBJ2-5, with D perhaps TRBD2 (6 bases). V lost 5 bases and J lost 5, with 12 bases in between. Germline CDR1 reads SGHTA; CDR2 reads FQGNSA. CDR3 length: 13 residues.

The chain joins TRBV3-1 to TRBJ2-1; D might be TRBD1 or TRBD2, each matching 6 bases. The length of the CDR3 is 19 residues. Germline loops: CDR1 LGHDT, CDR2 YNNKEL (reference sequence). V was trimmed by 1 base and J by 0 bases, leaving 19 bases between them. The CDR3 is CASSQALNRRGSSYNEQFF. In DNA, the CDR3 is TGTGCCAGCAGCCAAGCTTTAAATAGGAGGGGGAGCTCCTACAATGAGCAGTTCTTC.

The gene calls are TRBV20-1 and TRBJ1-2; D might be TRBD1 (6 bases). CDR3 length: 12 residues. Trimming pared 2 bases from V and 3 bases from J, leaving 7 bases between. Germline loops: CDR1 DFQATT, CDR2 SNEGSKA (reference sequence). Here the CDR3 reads CSARRQDYGYTF. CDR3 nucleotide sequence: TGCAGTGCTAGAAGACAGGACTATGGCTACACCTTC.

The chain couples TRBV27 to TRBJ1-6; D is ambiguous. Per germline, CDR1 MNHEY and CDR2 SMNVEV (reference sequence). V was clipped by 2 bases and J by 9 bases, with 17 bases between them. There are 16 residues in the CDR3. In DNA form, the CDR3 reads TGTGCCAGCAGTTTAGTCCCAAACGCTTTTGGTTCACCCCTCCACTTT. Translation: CASSLVPNAFGSPLHF.

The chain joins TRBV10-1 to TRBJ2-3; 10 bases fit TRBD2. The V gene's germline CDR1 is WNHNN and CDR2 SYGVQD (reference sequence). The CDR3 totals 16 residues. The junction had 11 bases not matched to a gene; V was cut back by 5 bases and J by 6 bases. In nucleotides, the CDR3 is TGCGCCAGCAGTCTTGGACTAGCGGCGACGAGGGATACGCAGTATTTT. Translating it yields CASSLGLAATRDTQYF.

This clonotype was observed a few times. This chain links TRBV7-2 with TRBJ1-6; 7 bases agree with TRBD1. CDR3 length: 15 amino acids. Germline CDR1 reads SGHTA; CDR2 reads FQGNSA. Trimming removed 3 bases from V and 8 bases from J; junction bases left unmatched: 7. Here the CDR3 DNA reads TGTGCCAGCAGCTTCGATACAGGGGAGTATTCACCCCTCCACTTT. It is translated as CASSFDTGEYSPLHF.

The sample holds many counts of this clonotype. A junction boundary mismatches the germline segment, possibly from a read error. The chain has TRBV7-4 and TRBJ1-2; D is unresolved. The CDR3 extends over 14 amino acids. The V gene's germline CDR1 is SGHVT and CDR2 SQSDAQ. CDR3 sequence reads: CASILGGYSPDYTF. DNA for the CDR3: TGTGCCAGCATCTTAGGCGGCTACTCCCCCGACTACACCTTC.

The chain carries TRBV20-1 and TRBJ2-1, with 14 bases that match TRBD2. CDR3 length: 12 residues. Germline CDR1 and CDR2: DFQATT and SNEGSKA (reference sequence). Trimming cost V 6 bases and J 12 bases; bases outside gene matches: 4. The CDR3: CSARTSGGPQFF. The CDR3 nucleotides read TGCAGTGCAAGGACTAGCGGGGGGCCGCAGTTCTTC.

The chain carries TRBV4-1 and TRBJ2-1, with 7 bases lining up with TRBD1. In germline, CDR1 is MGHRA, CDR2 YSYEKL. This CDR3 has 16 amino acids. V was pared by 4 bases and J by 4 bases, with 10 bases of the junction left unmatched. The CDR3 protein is CASSPRDRAPYNEQFF. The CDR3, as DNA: TGCGCCAGCAGCCCCCGAGACAGGGCCCCGTACAATGAGCAGTTCTTC.

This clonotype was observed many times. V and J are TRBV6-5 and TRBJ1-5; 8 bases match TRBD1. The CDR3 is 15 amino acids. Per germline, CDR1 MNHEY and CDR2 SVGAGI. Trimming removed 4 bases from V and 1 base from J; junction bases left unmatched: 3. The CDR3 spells CASSWTGSSNQPQHF. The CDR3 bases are TGTGCCAGCAGTTGGACAGGGTCAAGCAATCAGCCCCAGCATTTT.

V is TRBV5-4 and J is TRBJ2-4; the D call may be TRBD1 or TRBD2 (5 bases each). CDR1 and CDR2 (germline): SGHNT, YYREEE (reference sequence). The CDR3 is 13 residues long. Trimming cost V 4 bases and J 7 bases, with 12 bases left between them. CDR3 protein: CASSADEGNIQYF. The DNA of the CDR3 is TGTGCCAGCAGCGCCGACGAGGGGAACATTCAGTACTTC.

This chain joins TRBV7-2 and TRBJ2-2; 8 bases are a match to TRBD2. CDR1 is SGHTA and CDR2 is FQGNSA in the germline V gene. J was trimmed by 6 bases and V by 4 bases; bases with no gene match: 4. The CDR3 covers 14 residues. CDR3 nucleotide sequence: TGTGCCAGCAGCTCCACCGGGGGGGCCGGGGAGCTGTTTTTT. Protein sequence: CASSSTGGAGELFF.

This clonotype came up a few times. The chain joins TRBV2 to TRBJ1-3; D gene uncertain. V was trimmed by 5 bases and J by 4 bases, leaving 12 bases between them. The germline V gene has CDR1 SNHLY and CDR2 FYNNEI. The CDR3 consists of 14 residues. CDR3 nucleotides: TGTGCCAGCAGTAACCCCGAACCAGGAAACACCATATATTTT. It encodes CASSNPEPGNTIYF.

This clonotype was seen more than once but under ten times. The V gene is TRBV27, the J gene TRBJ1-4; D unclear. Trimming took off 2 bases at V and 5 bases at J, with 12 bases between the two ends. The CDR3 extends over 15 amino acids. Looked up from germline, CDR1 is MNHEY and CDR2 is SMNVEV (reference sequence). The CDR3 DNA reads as TGTGCCAGCAGTTTAGTAAGGGTCGGAAATGAAAAACTGTTTTTT. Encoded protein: CASSLVRVGNEKLFF.

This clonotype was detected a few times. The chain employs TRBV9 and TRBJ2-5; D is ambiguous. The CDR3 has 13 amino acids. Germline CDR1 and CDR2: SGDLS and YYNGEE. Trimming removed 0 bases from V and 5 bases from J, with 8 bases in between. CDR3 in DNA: TGTGCCAGCAGCGTAGTCCCCCGGGAGACCCAGTACTTC. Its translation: CASSVVPRETQYF.

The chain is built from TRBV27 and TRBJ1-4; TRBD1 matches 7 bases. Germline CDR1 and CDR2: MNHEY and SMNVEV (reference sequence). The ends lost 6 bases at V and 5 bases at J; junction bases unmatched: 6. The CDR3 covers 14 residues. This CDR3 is CASRLQGTNEKLFF. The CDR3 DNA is TGTGCCAGCAGACTACAGGGGACGAATGAAAAACTGTTTTTT.

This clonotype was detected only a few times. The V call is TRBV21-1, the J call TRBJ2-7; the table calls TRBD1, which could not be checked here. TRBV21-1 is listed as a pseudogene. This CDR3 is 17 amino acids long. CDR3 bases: TGTGCCAGCAGCAAAGAACATAGTCAGGACAGGGACGTCGAGCAGTACTTC. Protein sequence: CASSKEHSQDRDVEQYF.

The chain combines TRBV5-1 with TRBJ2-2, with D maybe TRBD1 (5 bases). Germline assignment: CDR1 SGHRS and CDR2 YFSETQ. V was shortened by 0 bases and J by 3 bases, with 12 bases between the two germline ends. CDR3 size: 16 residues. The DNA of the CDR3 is TGCGCCAGCAGCTTGGAGGGGCCAGGGTACACCGGGGAGCTGTTTTTT. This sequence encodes CASSLEGPGYTGELFF.

The CDR3 is CASSLGSSGGYEQYF. The CDR3, as DNA: TGTGCCAGCAGCTTAGGCTCTAGCGGGGGCTACGAGCAGTACTTC. The genes are TRBV7-2 and TRBJ2-7; 10 nucleotides match TRBD2. There are 15 residues in the CDR3. CDR1 and CDR2 (germline): SGHTA, FQGNSA. V trimming: 1 base; J trimming: 3 bases; junction bases outside the gene matches: 3.

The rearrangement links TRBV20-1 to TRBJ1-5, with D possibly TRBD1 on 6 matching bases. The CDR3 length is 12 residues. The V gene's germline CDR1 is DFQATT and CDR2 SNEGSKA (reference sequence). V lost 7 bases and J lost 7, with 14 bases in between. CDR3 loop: CSEDGGGQPQHF. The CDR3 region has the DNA TGCAGTGAGGATGGAGGGGGGCAGCCCCAGCATTTT.

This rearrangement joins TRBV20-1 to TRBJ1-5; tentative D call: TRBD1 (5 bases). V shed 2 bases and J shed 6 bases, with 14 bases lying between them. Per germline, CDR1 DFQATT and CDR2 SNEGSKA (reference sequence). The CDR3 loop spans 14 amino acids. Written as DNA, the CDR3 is TGCAGTGCTAGAAGTGGAGGGGTCAGTCAGCCCCAGCATTTT. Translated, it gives CSARSGGVSQPQHF.